The 26 T cell receptor beta chains below all came from one sample that was sequenced in a study of blood T cell repertoires in COVID-19. TCRdb's table, derived via immunoSEQ multiplex PCR, lists solely in-frame clones and lacks some. In the table there are 200,000 to 300,000 clones, 88% of which are singletons. Sequencing used peripheral blood. All receptors derive from a woman aged 40 to 55 who had recovered from COVID-19.

This chain joins TRBV19 and TRBJ2-1, with 12 positions matching TRBD2. The length of the CDR3 is 14 residues. V trimming: 9 bases; J trimming: 8 bases; junction bases outside the gene matches: 8. Germline V lookup: CDR1 LNHDA, CDR2 SQIVND (reference sequence). The CDR3 here is CASKTSGSSDEQFF. As DNA, the CDR3 is TGTGCCAGCAAGACTAGCGGGAGTTCGGATGAGCAGTTCTTC.

The V gene is TRBV30, the J gene TRBJ2-1; 10 nucleotides match TRBD2. After removal of 3 bases from V and 9 bases from J, the junction contained 5 bases not matched to a gene. This CDR3 comprises 13 residues. Germline CDR1 GTSNPN, CDR2 SVGIG (reference sequence). The DNA for the CDR3 is TGTGCCTGGAGACTAGCGGGAACGGGTGAGCAGTTCTTC. This sequence encodes CAWRLAGTGEQFF. The full variable domain, with the rest looked up from reference TRBV30 and TRBJ2-1, is SQTIHQWPATLVQPVGSPLSLECTVEGTSNPNLYWYRQAAGRGLQLLFYSVGIGQISSEVPQNLSASRPQDRQFILSSKKLLLSDSGFYLCAWRLAGTGEQFFGPGTRLTVL.

The rearrangement links TRBV12-3 or TRBV12-4 to TRBJ1-4; no clear D gene. CDR3 length equals 13 residues. V lost 5 bases and J 6 bases, leaving 10 bases between the germline ends. The CDR3 here is CASSPHSYEKLFF. CDR3 in DNA: TGTGCCAGCAGTCCCCACAGCTATGAAAAACTGTTTTTT.

The chain employs TRBV29-1 and TRBJ1-2, with TRBD1 matching 7 bases. The CDR3 totals 12 residues. V was pared by 7 bases and J by 4 bases, with 6 bases of the junction left unmatched. CDR1 and CDR2 (germline): SQVTM, ANQGSEA. In nucleotides, the CDR3 is TGCAGCGGGGGGGGACAGCCCTATGGCTACACCTTC. Translation gives CSGGGQPYGYTF.

The J gene is TRBJ2-7, the V gene TRBV18; tentatively, D is TRBD1 (5 bases). The CDR3 runs to 14 residues. Trimming removed 2 bases at V and 1 base at J, with 9 bases between. The germline CDR1 and CDR2 sequences are KGHSH and LQKENI. The chain's CDR3 is CASSPGAPSYEQYF. The CDR3 DNA is TGTGCCAGCTCACCAGGGGCCCCATCCTACGAGCAGTACTTC.

This clone was recorded a few times. The V gene is TRBV5-6, the J gene TRBJ1-1; D might be TRBD1 (6 bases). The CDR3 loop spans 14 amino acids. Trimming cost V 4 bases and J 2 bases, with 12 bases left between them. The V gene's germline CDR1 is SGHDT and CDR2 YYEEEE. CDR3 bases: TGTGCCAGCAGCCCGGGGACACTCAACACTGAAGCTTTCTTT. Protein: CASSPGTLNTEAFF.

V is TRBV28 and J is TRBJ2-3; maybe TRBD2 (7 bases). The V gene lost 8 bases and the J gene lost 2 bases, with 17 bases spanning the gap. This CDR3 has 15 amino acids. The germline V gene encodes CDR1 MDHEN and CDR2 SYDVKM. The CDR3 coding sequence is TGTGCCAGCCCCCCGGGGGCGGGAGACACAGATACGCAGTATTTT. Translated: CASPPGAGDTDTQYF.

The chain joins TRBV7-9 to TRBJ2-1; 9 bases map to TRBD2. Losses at the gene ends were 3 bases for V and 6 bases for J; bases not matched to a gene: 6. This CDR3 is built from 15 residues. Germline CDR1 is SEHNR and CDR2 is FQNEAQ (reference sequence). CDR3 nucleotide sequence: TGTGCCAGCAGCTTTGGCGGGAGGGCAACCAATGAGCAGTTCTTC. Encoded protein: CASSFGGRATNEQFF.

The chain is built from TRBV9 and TRBJ1-3, with 7 bases matching TRBD1. Unmatched junction bases numbered 6, after V lost 0 bases and J lost 0 bases. Germline values: CDR1 SGDLS, CDR2 YYNGEE. The CDR3 is 17 residues long. The CDR3 region is CASSVEGADLSGNTIYF. In DNA, the CDR3 is TGTGCCAGCAGCGTAGAGGGGGCGGACCTCTCTGGAAACACCATATATTTT.

The chain carries TRBV19 and TRBJ1-1; 9 positions agree with TRBD1. The CDR3 totals 18 residues. J lost 0 bases, V lost 5 bases, and 13 bases had no gene match. The germline V gene encodes CDR1 LNHDA and CDR2 SQIVND (reference sequence). The CDR3 region has the DNA TGTGCCAGTAGTTCCCCCACAGGGGGCGTTGGGATGAACACTGAAGCTTTCTTT. It translates to CASSSPTGGVGMNTEAFF. The full variable domain, its missing parts supplied by reference TRBV19 and TRBJ1-1, is DGGITQSPKYLFRKEGQNVTLSCEQNLNHDAMYWYRQDPGQGLRLIYYSQIVNDFQKGDIAEGYSVSREKKESFPLTVTSAQKNPTAFYLCASSSPTGGVGMNTEAFFGQGTRLTVV.

This CDR3 reads CACLPRGGYGYTF. The CDR3 bases are TGTGCCTGCCTACCACGGGGGGGCTATGGCTACACCTTC. V gene TRBV30 combines with J gene TRBJ1-2; D may be TRBD1 (5 bases). The ends were cut back, 6 bases at V and 4 bases at J, with 15 bases in the middle. The CDR3 consists of 13 residues. Germline-derived CDR1 and CDR2 are GTSNPN and SVGIG (reference sequence).

The chain combines TRBV19 with TRBJ2-3, with D possibly matching TRBD2 (6 bases). V gave up 6 bases and J gave up 6 bases, with 10 bases separating them. CDR1 is LNHDA, CDR2 SQIVND, per germline (reference sequence). There are 12 residues in the CDR3. The chain's CDR3 is CASSPRGDTQYF. In DNA form, the CDR3 reads TGTGCCAGTAGCCCGCGGGGCGATACGCAGTATTTT.

The rearrangement links TRBV5-4 to TRBJ2-5, with D uncertain. Trimming shortened V by 0 bases and J by 8 bases, and 11 bases separated the two germline ends. The CDR3 runs to 13 residues. Germline V gives CDR1 SGHNT, CDR2 YYREEE (reference sequence). As DNA, the CDR3 is TGTGCCAGCAGCTTGGAACAGCTTGGTACCCAGTACTTC. Translating it yields CASSLEQLGTQYF.

The chain carries TRBV10-3 and TRBJ2-7; D might be TRBD1 (5 bases). V dropped 6 bases and J dropped 3 bases, with 9 bases sitting between them. CDR1 and CDR2 from the germline V gene are ENHRY and SYGVKD. This CDR3 comprises 12 residues. Written as DNA, the CDR3 is TGTGCCATCAGCGCCGACAGCTACGAGCAGTACGTC. Translation: CAISADSYEQYV.

The genes are TRBV7-7 and TRBJ2-3; possible D gene TRBD2, 5 bases. Per germline, CDR1 SSHAT and CDR2 FNYEAQ (reference sequence). The CDR3 contains 13 residues. The V end was cut by 0 bases, the J end by 5 bases, with 6 bases between. In DNA form, the CDR3 reads TGTGCCAGCAGCTTAGCGGGAGTAGATACGCAGTATTTT. Its translation is CASSLAGVDTQYF.

J is TRBJ1-3 and V is TRBV18; TRBD1 is a possible D gene (6 bases). The CDR3 has 17 residues. V was cut by 2 bases and J by 0 bases, with 14 bases left in between. From germline, CDR1 is KGHSH and CDR2 LQKENI. CDR3 sequence (DNA): TGTGCCAGCTCACCATTGGAAGGGGGAATCTCTGGAAACACCATATATTTT. This gives the protein CASSPLEGGISGNTIYF. Using reference TRBV18 and TRBJ1-3 for the parts outside the CDR3, the full variable domain is NAGVMQNPRHLVRRRGQEARLRCSPMKGHSHVYWYRQLPEEGLKFMVYLQKENIIDESGMPKERFSAEFPKEGPSILRIQQVVRGDSAAYFCASSPLEGGISGNTIYFGEGSWLTVV.

This clone was counted a single time. This chain uses TRBV19 with TRBJ1-2; the match to TRBD1 covers 8 bases. This CDR3 contains 12 residues. Looked up from germline, CDR1 is LNHDA and CDR2 is SQIVND (reference sequence). The V and J ends lost 6 bases and 7 bases, in that order; junction bases with no gene match: 4. This CDR3 reads CASRQGAGGYTF. CDR3 coding DNA: TGTGCCAGTAGGCAGGGGGCGGGTGGCTACACCTTC.

V gene TRBV5-1 combines with J gene TRBJ2-1; TRBD1 matches at 8 bases. This CDR3 contains 14 residues. Germline CDR1 SGHRS, CDR2 YFSETQ. J was trimmed by 8 bases and V by 4 bases; bases with no gene match: 8. The CDR3 protein is CASSRQGARDEQFF. CDR3 DNA: TGCGCCAGCAGCCGGCAGGGGGCGAGGGATGAGCAGTTCTTC.

J is TRBJ1-1 and V is TRBV19; D is possibly TRBD1 (5 bases). Per germline, CDR1 LNHDA and CDR2 SQIVND (reference sequence). The CDR3 is 15 amino acids. Trimming removed 1 base at V and 5 bases at J, with 14 bases between. CDR3 DNA: TGTGCCAGTAGTATAGGGGCCTCGGGGGGGACTGAAGCTTTCTTT. Translating it yields CASSIGASGGTEAFF.

This clone has only one observation. This chain joins TRBV19 and TRBJ1-2, with D perhaps TRBD1 (6 bases). The CDR3 has 17 residues. Trimming pared 4 bases from V and 7 bases from J, leaving 25 bases between. From germline, CDR1 is LNHDA and CDR2 SQIVND (reference sequence). The CDR3 region is CASSTRGRAGAWSGYTF. For the CDR3, the DNA is TGTGCCAGTAGTACTCGCGGGAGGGCAGGGGCTTGGAGTGGCTACACCTTC.

This clone was observed once. The genes are TRBV7-8 and TRBJ2-2; tentatively, D is TRBD2 (6 bases). V was cut by 5 bases and J by 2 bases, with 12 bases left in between. This CDR3 has 15 residues. Germline lookup yields CDR1 SGHVS and CDR2 FQNEAQ. In nucleotides, the CDR3 is TGTGCCAGCAGCCTGACTAGACAAAACACCGGGGAGCTGTTTTTT. This codes for CASSLTRQNTGELFF.

This clone was found once. DNA of the CDR3: TGTGCTAGTGGTTTGGTACGGAGTAGCTCTGGAAACACCATATATTTT. Translation: CASGLVRSSSGNTIYF. The chain employs TRBV12-5 and TRBJ1-3; D uncertain. Germline V gives CDR1 LGHNT, CDR2 FRNRAP. The CDR3 is 16 amino acids. The V gene lost 0 bases and the J gene lost 0 bases, with 9 bases spanning the gap.

The genes are TRBV19 and TRBJ1-5, with a possible D match to TRBD1 (6 bases). V lost 7 bases to trimming and J lost 2 bases, with 15 bases between them. The CDR3 sequence is 15 residues long. Germline V CDR1 and CDR2: LNHDA, SQIVND (reference sequence). CDR3 sequence reads: CASKDWGQGNQPQHF. In nucleotides, the CDR3 is TGTGCCAGTAAAGATTGGGGGCAAGGCAATCAGCCCCAGCATTTT.

The rearrangement joins TRBV30 to TRBJ1-4; tentatively, D is TRBD1 (5 bases). V lost 1 base to trimming and J lost 8 bases, with 17 bases between them. The CDR3 is 15 residues long. Germline lookup yields CDR1 GTSNPN and CDR2 SVGIG (reference sequence). This CDR3 is CAWSGATVGGEKLFF. The DNA for the CDR3 is TGTGCCTGGAGTGGGGCGACAGTCGGGGGGGAAAAACTGTTTTTT. Variable domain in full (rest from reference TRBV30 and TRBJ1-4): SQTIHQWPATLVQPVGSPLSLECTVEGTSNPNLYWYRQAAGRGLQLLFYSVGIGQISSEVPQNLSASRPQDRQFILSSKKLLLSDSGFYLCAWSGATVGGEKLFFGSGTQLSVL.

The gene calls are TRBV5-4 and TRBJ1-1, with D perhaps matching TRBD1 (5 bases). This CDR3 is 15 amino acids long. V gave up 0 bases and J gave up 2 bases, with 11 bases separating them. CDR1 and CDR2 (germline): SGHNT, YYREEE (reference sequence). CDR3 in amino acids: CASSLGGEPNTEAFF. The CDR3 region has the DNA TGTGCCAGCAGCTTGGGGGGGGAACCAAACACTGAAGCTTTCTTT. The full variable domain, its missing parts supplied by reference TRBV5-4 and TRBJ1-1, is ETGVTQSPTHLIKTRGQQVTLRCSSQSGHNTVSWYQQALGQGPQFIFQYYREEENGRGNFPPRFSGLQFPNYSSELNVNALELDDSALYLCASSLGGEPNTEAFFGQGTRLTVV.

V usage is TRBV6-2 or TRBV6-3 and J usage is TRBJ2-7, with D possibly TRBD1 on 6 matching bases. Germline CDR1 MNHEY, CDR2 SVGEGT. Trimming took off 6 bases at V and 4 bases at J, with 13 bases between the two ends. CDR3 length equals 13 residues. CDR3 protein: CASSPRGIYEQYV. In nucleotides, the CDR3 is TGTGCCAGCAGCCCGAGGGGGATATACGAGCAGTACGTC.